These 14 T cell receptor beta chains were all obtained from the same sample, sequenced in a study of T cell clonotyping in hematopoietic cell transplantation (dated by TCRdb to about 2021). Library prep was done by the immunoSEQ multiplex PCR assay. Sourced from immuneACCESS, this table was stored by TCRdb with only in-frame sequences that have V and J called. A share of the clones is absent; for the studies checked, an unresolved V gene accounts for under half, and the remainder has no known explanation. The sample table holds approximately 17,000 clones, of which 70% to 75% were seen once. About 9.3% of the sample belongs to the ten largest clones. The sequenced sample consisted of peripheral blood mononuclear cells. All receptors come from a woman aged 60-70 years in good health. Some clones in this sample may be carry-over from other donors' samples.

The rearrangement uses TRBV5-1 and TRBJ2-7, with D unresolved. The CDR3 covers 13 residues. V was trimmed by 1 base and J by 5 bases, leaving 10 bases between them. Germline CDR1 is SGHRS and CDR2 is YFSETQ. For the CDR3, the DNA is TGCGCCAGCAGCTTGAACAGTAACAACGAGCAGTACTTC. Its protein product is CASSLNSNNEQYF.

This rearrangement joins TRBV5-4 to TRBJ2-1; D call uncertain. V gave up 1 base and J gave up 6 bases, with 5 bases separating them. Germline V gene sequence: CDR1 SGHNT, CDR2 YYREEE (reference sequence). The CDR3 spans 12 residues. The CDR3 loop is CASSLYFNEQFF. For the CDR3, the DNA is TGTGCCAGCAGCTTGTATTTCAATGAGCAGTTCTTC.

J is TRBJ2-5 and V is TRBV4-1, with TRBD2 matching 7 bases. V lost 5 bases and J lost 0; bases outside the gene matches: 6. Per germline, CDR1 MGHRA and CDR2 YSYEKL. This CDR3 spans 15 amino acids. CDR3 nucleotides: TGCGCCAGCAGCACTCCAGCGGGATACCAAGAGACCCAGTACTTC. This gives the protein CASSTPAGYQETQYF.

The chain employs TRBV25-1 and TRBJ2-5; weak D call: TRBD2 (5 bases). CDR3 length: 13 amino acids. Trimming removed 1 base from V and 3 bases from J, with 6 bases in between. Per the germline V gene, CDR1 is MGHDK and CDR2 is SYGVNS. In DNA, the CDR3 is TGTGCCAGCAGTGAATTGGGAGAAGAGACCCAGTACTTC. It codes for CASSELGEETQYF.

The sample holds one count of this clone. This chain connects TRBV7-2 to TRBJ2-7, with 9 bases lining up with TRBD1. The V gene's germline CDR1 is SGHTA and CDR2 FQGNSA. The CDR3 has 14 amino acids. V lost 5 bases to trimming and J lost 7 bases; unmatched junction nucleotides: 9. The CDR3 sequence is CASSLTRTGEEQYF. CDR3 in DNA: TGTGCCAGCAGCCTCACCCGGACAGGGGAGGAGCAGTACTTC.

A few counts support this clone. The V call is TRBV5-6, the J call TRBJ1-2, with TRBD1 as a possible D gene (5 bases). V lost 1 base to trimming and J lost 8 bases, with 12 bases between them. Germline values: CDR1 SGHDT, CDR2 YYEEEE. The CDR3 has 13 amino acids. The CDR3 region has the DNA TGTGCCAGCAGCTTGTCGGTCACAGGCGGCTACACCTTC. Protein: CASSLSVTGGYTF.

The chain couples TRBV7-8 to TRBJ2-5; 7 positions match TRBD2. V shed 4 bases and J 4 bases; nucleotides not matched to a gene: 9. The CDR3 loop spans 15 amino acids. The V gene's germline CDR1 is SGHVS and CDR2 FQNEAQ. CDR3 residues: CASSSERGGRETQYF. The CDR3 nucleotides are TGTGCCAGCAGCTCTGAAAGGGGCGGGAGAGAGACCCAGTACTTC.

This chain joins TRBV5-8 and TRBJ2-7; perhaps TRBD1 as D (5 bases). V dropped 0 bases and J dropped 10 bases, with 8 bases sitting between them. CDR3 size: 11 residues. CDR1 is SGHTS, CDR2 YDEGEE, per germline. The CDR3 here is CASSLAGSQYF. The CDR3 nucleotides read TGTGCCAGCAGCTTGGCAGGGTCCCAGTACTTC.

This sequence joins TRBV19 and TRBJ1-5, with D possibly being TRBD1 (5 bases). The CDR3 extends over 16 amino acids. V lost 5 bases, J lost 0 bases, and 14 bases lay in between. Germline CDR1 and CDR2: LNHDA and SQIVND (reference sequence). CDR3 loop: CASSVAPTGSNQPQHF. The CDR3 nucleotides read TGTGCCAGTAGTGTAGCCCCCACAGGTAGCAATCAGCCCCAGCATTTT.

This clone occurred a few times. V is TRBV5-1 and J is TRBJ2-7; D is undetermined. The CDR3 spans 14 residues. Trimming removed 0 bases from V and 5 bases from J, with 12 bases in between. Germline CDR1 and CDR2: SGHRS and YFSETQ. The DNA of the CDR3 is TGCGCCAGCAGCTTGGGCGAGTCCTACGACGAGCAGTACTTC. It yields the protein CASSLGESYDEQYF.

V gene TRBV30 combines with J gene TRBJ2-3; no definite D call. Germline V gene lookup returns CDR1 GTSNPN and CDR2 SVGIG (reference sequence). The V end lost 2 bases, the J end lost 4 bases, and 4 bases lay between the germline ends. The CDR3 length is 11 residues. The CDR3 region has the DNA TGTGCCTGGAGTCCGGCAGATACGCAGTATTTT. Its translation is CAWSPADTQYF.

The V call is TRBV19, the J call TRBJ1-2; D gene unclear. CDR1 is LNHDA, CDR2 SQIVND, per germline (reference sequence). Trimming stripped 7 bases from V and 4 bases from J, with 10 bases between. The CDR3 extends over 12 amino acids. The CDR3 loop is CASTSNPYGYTF. CDR3 coding DNA: TGTGCCAGTACCTCGAACCCCTATGGCTACACCTTC.

The chain has TRBV6-5 and TRBJ2-3; the D call may be TRBD1 or TRBD2 (5 bases each). This CDR3 spans 14 amino acids. The germline V gene encodes CDR1 MNHEY and CDR2 SVGAGI. Trimming left V 5 bases short and J 14 bases short, with 23 bases between. CDR3 residues: CASSGWRGAGQMYF. The DNA for the CDR3 is TGTGCCAGCAGTGGGTGGAGAGGGGCGGGCCAAATGTATTTT.

This clone has more than one count but fewer than ten. The chain employs TRBV29-1 and TRBJ1-5; D unclear. Trimming shortened V by 5 bases and J by 7 bases, and 15 bases separated the two germline ends. Germline V gene data show CDR1 as SQVTM and CDR2 as ANQGSEA. CDR3 size: 13 residues. CDR3 protein: CSVQSAGAQPQHF. DNA of the CDR3: TGCAGCGTTCAGTCCGCGGGAGCCCAGCCCCAGCATTTT.